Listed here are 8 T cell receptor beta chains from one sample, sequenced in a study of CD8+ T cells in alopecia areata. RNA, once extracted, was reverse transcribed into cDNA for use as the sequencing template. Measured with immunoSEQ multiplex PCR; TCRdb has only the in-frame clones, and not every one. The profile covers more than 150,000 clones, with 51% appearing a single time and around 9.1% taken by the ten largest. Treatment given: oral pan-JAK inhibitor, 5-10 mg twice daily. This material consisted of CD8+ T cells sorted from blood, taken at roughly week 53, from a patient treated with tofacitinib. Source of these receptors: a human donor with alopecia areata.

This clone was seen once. The CDR3 region is CASSPRTDYTEAFF. The DNA for the CDR3 is TGTGCCAGCAGTCCTAGGACGGATTACACTGAAGCTTTCTTT. The V gene is TRBV27, the J gene TRBJ1-1; D unclear. V lost 5 bases, J lost 3 bases, and 13 bases lay in between. This CDR3 is 14 amino acids long. Germline CDR1 MNHEY, CDR2 SMNVEV (reference sequence).

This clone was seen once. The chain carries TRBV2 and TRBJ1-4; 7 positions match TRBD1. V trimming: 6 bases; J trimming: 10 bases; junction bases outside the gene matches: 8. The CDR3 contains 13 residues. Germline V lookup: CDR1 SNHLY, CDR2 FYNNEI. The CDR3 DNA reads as TGTGCCAGCAGAGTAGACAGGGACGGAAAACTGTTTTTT. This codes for CASRVDRDGKLFF.

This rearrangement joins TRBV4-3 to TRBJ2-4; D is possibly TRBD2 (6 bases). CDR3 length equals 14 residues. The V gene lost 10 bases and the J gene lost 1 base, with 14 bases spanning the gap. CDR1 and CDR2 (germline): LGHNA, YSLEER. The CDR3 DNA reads TGCGCCACCCGGGAGTGGTGGGCCAAAAACATTCAGTACTTC. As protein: CATREWWAKNIQYF.

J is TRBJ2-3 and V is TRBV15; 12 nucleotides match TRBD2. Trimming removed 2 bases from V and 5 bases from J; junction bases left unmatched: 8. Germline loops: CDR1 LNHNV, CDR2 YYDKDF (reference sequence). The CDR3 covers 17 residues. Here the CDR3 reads CATSRSGLAGIVDTQYF. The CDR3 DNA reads TGTGCCACCAGCAGATCTGGACTAGCGGGGATAGTAGATACGCAGTATTTT.

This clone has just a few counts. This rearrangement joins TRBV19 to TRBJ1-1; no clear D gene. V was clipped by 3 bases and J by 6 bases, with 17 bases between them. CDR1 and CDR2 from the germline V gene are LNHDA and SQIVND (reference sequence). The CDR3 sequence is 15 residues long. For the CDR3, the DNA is TGTGCCAGTAGTATGGGTTTCAGGCGTTTGTCTGAAGCTTTCTTT. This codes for CASSMGFRRLSEAFF. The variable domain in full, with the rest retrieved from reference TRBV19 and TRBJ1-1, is DGGITQSPKYLFRKEGQNVTLSCEQNLNHDAMYWYRQDPGQGLRLIYYSQIVNDFQKGDIAEGYSVSREKKESFPLTVTSAQKNPTAFYLCASSMGFRRLSEAFFGQGTRLTVV.

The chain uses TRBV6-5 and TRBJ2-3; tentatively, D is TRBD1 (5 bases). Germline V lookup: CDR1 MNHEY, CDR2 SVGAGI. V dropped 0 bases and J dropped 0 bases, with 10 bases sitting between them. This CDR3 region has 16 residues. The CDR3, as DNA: TGTGCCAGCAGTTACTCGCAACAGGATAGCACAGATACGCAGTATTTT. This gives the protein CASSYSQQDSTDTQYF.

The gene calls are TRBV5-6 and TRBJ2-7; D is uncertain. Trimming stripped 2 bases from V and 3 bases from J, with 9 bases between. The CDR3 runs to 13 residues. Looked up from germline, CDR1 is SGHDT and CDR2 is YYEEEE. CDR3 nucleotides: TGTGCCAGCAGCTTTCAGGAGAGCTACGAGCAGTACTTC. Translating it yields CASSFQESYEQYF.

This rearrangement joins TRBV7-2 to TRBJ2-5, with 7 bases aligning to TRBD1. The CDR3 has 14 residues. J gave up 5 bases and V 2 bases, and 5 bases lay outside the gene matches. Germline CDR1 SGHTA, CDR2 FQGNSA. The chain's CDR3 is CASSLSSGGETQYF. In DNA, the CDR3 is TGTGCCAGCAGCTTAAGTTCAGGGGGTGAGACCCAGTACTTC.